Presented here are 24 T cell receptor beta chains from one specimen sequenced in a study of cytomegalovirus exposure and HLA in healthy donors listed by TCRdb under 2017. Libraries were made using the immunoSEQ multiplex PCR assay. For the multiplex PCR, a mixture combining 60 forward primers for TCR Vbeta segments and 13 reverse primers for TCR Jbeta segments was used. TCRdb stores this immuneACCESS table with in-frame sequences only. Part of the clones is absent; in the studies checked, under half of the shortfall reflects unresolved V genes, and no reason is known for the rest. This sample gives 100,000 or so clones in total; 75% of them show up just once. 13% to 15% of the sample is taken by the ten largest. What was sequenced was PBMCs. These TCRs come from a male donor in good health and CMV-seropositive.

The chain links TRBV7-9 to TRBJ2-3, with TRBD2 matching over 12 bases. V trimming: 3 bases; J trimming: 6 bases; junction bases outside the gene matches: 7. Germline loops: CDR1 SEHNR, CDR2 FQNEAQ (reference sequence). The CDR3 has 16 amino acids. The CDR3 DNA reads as TGTGCCAGCAGCTTTCCCCCTAGCGGGGGGGCCGATACGCAGTATTTT. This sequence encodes CASSFPPSGGADTQYF.

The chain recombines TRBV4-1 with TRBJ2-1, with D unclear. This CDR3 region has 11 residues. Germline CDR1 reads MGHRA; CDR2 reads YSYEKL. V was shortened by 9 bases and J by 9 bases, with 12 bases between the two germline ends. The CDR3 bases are TGCGCCAGTAGGTGGGCAGGTGAGCAGTTCTTC. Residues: CASRWAGEQFF.

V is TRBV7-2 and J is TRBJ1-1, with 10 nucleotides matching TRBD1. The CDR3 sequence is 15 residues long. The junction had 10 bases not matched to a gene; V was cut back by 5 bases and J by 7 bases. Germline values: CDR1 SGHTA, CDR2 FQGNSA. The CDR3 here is CASSPNGGQGREAFF. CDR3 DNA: TGTGCCAGCAGCCCCAATGGGGGACAGGGGCGTGAAGCTTTCTTT.

The CDR3 region has the DNA TGTGCCAGCAGCTTCTGGGGGACTAGCGGATACTACGAGCAGTACTTC. It encodes CASSFWGTSGYYEQYF. The chain couples TRBV13 to TRBJ2-7, with 11 nucleotides matching TRBD2. The CDR3 sequence is 16 residues long. The V gene end was trimmed by 3 bases and the J gene end by 3 bases; junction bases not matched to a gene: 7. Germline lookup yields CDR1 PRHDT and CDR2 FYEKMQ (reference sequence). The whole variable domain, filled in from reference TRBV13 and TRBJ2-7, reads AAGVIQSPRHLIKEKRETATLKCYPIPRHDTVYWYQQGPGQDPQFLISFYEKMQSDKGSIPDRFSAQQFSDYHSELNMSSLELGDSALYFCASSFWGTSGYYEQYFGPGTRLTVT.

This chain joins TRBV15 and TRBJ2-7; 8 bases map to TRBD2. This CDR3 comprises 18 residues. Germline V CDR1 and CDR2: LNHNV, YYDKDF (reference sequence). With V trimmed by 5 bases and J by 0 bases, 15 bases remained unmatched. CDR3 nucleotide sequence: TGTGCCACCAGCTCTCCGCGGGGGGAGGCCCTCAGCTCCTACGAGCAGTACTTC. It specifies CATSSPRGEALSSYEQYF.

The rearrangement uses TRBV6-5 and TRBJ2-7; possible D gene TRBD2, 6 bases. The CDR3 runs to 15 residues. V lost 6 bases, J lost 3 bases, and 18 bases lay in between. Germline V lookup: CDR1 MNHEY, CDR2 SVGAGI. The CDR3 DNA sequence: TGTGCCAGCAGAATCGGAGGGATGGTTGTCTACGAGCAGTACTTC. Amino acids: CASRIGGMVVYEQYF.

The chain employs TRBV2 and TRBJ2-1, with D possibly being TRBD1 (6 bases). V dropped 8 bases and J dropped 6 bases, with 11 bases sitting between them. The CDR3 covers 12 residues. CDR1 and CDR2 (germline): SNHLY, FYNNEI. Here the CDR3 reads CASRDISNEQFF. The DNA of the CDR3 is TGTGCCAGCCGGGACATCTCCAATGAGCAGTTCTTC.

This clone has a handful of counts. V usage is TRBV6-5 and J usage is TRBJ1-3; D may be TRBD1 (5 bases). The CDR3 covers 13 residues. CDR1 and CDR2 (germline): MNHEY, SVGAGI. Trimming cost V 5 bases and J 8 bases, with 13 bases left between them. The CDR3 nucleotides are TGTGCCAGCAGTACTTCAGGGTTCGACACCATATATTTT. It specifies CASSTSGFDTIYF.

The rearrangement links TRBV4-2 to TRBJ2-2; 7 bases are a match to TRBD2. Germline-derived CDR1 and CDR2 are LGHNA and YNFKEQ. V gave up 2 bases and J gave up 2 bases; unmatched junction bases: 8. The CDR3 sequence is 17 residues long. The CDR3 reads CASSQPQRGRNTGELFF. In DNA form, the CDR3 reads TGTGCCAGCAGCCAACCCCAGCGGGGCCGAAACACCGGGGAGCTGTTTTTT.

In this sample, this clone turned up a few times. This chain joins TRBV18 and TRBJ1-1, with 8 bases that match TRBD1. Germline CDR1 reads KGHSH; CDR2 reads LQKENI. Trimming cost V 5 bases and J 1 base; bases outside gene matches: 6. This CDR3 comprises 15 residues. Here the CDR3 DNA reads TGTGCCAGCTCAGTTTCAGGGGGCTCGAACACTGAAGCTTTCTTT. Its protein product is CASSVSGGSNTEAFF.

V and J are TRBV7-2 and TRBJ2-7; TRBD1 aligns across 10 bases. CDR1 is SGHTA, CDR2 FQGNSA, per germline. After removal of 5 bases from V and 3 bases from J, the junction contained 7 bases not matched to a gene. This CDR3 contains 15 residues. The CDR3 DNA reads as TGTGCCAGCAGCGAAACGGGACAGGGGAGCTACGAGCAGTACTTC. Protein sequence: CASSETGQGSYEQYF.

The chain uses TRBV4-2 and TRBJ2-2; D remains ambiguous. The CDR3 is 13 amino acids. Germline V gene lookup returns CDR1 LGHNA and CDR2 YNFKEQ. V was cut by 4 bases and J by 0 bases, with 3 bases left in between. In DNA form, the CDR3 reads TGTGCCAGCAGCCCAACGAACACCGGGGAGCTGTTTTTT. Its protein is CASSPTNTGELFF.

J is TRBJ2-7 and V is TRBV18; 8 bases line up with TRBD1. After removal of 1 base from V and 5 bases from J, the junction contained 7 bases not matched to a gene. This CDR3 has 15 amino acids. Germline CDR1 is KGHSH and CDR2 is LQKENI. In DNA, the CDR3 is TGTGCCAGCTCACCACAGACAGGGGCGCGCAACGAGCAGTACTTC. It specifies CASSPQTGARNEQYF.

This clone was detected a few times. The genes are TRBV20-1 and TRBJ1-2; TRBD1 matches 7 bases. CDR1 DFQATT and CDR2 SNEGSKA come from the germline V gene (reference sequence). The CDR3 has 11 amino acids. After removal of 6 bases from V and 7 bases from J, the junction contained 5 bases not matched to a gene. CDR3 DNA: TGCAGTGCGACAGGGAGGAGTGGCTACACCTTC. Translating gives CSATGRSGYTF.

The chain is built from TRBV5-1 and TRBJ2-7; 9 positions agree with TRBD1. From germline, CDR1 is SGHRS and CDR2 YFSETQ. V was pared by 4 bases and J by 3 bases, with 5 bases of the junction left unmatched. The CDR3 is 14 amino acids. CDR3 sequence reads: CASSQQTGGYEQYF. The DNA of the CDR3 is TGCGCCAGCAGCCAACAGACAGGGGGCTACGAGCAGTACTTC.

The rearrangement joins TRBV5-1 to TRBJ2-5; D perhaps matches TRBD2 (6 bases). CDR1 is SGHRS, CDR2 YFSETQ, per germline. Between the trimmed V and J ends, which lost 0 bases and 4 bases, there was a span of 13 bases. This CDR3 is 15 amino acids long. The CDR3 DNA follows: TGCGCCAGCAGCTTGGGGACAAGGGAGGTAGAGACCCAGTACTTC. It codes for CASSLGTREVETQYF.

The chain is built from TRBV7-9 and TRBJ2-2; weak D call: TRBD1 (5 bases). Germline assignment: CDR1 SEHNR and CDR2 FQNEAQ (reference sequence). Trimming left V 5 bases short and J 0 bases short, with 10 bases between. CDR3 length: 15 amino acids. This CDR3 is CASSPDSTNTGELFF. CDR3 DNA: TGTGCCAGCAGCCCCGACAGCACGAACACCGGGGAGCTGTTTTTT.

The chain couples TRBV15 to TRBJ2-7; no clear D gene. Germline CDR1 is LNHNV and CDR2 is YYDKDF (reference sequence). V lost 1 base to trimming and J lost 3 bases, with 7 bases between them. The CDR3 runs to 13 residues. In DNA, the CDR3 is TGTGCCACCAGCAGAGGGAGAGACTACGAGCAGTACTTC. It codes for CATSRGRDYEQYF.

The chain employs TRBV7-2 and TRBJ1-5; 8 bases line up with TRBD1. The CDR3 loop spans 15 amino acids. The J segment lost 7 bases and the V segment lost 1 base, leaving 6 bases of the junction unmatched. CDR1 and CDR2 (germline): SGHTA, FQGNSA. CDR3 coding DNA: TGTGCCAGCAGCTTAGATACGGCAGGGGGCCAGCCCCAGCATTTT. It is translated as CASSLDTAGGQPQHF. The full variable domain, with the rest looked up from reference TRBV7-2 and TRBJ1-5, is GAGVSQSPSNKVTEKGKDVELRCDPISGHTALYWYRQSLGQGLEFLIYFQGNSAPDKSGLPSDRFSAERTGGSVSTLTIQRTQQEDSAVYLCASSLDTAGGQPQHFGDGTRLSIL.

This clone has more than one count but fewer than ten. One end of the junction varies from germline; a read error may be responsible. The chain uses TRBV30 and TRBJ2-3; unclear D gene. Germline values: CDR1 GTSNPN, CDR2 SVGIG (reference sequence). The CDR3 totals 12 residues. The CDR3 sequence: CAWSGATDRQYF. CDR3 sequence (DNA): TGTGCCTGGAGTGGGGCCACAGATAGGCAGTATTTT.

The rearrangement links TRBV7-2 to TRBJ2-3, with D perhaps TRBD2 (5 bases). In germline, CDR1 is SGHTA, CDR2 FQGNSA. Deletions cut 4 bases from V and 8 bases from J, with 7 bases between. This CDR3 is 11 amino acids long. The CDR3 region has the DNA TGTGCCAGCAGCTCCGGACTTACGCAGTATTTT. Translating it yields CASSSGLTQYF.

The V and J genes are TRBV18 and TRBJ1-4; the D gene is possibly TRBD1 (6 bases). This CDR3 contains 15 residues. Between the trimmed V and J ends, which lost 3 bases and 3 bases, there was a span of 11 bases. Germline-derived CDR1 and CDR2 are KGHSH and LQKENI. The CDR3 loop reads CASSPRDTSNEKLFF. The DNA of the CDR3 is TGTGCCAGCTCACCCCGGGACACTTCTAATGAAAAACTGTTTTTT. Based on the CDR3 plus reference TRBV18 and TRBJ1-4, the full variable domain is NAGVMQNPRHLVRRRGQEARLRCSPMKGHSHVYWYRQLPEEGLKFMVYLQKENIIDESGMPKERFSAEFPKEGPSILRIQQVVRGDSAAYFCASSPRDTSNEKLFFGSGTQLSVL.

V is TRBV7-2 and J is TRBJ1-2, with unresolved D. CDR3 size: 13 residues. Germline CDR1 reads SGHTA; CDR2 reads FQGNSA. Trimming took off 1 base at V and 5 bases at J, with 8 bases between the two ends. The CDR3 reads CASSLGRNYGYTF. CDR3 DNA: TGTGCCAGCAGCTTAGGGCGGAATTATGGCTACACCTTC.

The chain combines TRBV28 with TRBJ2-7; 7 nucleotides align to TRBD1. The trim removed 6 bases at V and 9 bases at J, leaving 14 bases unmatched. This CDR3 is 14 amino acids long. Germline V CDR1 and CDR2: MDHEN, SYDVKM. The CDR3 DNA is TGTGCCAGCAGCCGAGGGGGCGGAGCTGAGGGGCAGTACTTC. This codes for CASSRGGGAEGQYF.